This entry is about one TCR beta chain. V was shortened by 0 bases and J by 5 bases, with 5 bases between the two germline ends. CDR3 size: 12 residues. Germline V gene data show CDR1 as SGHNT and CDR2 as YENEEA. Using immunoSEQ multiplex PCR, the repertoire was profiled, and TCRdb retains in-frame clones only, with some absent. The data show 150,000 to 200,000 clones, with just under 90% seen just once and 4.2% held by the top ten. The data belong to a study of cytomegalovirus exposure and HLA in healthy donors. Sequencing used PBMCs. This TCR was sampled from a man younger than 30 in good health and CMV-seropositive. The chain couples TRBV11-3 to TRBJ2-7; D is uncertain. The CDR3 DNA sequence: TGTGCCAGCAGCTTAGATCAGGACGAGCAGTACTTC. It yields the protein CASSLDQDEQYF.